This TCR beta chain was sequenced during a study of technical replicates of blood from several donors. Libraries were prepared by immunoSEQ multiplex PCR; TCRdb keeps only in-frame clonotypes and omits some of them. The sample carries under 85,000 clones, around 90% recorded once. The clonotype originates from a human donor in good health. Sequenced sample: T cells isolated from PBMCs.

CDR3 residues: CAIGQPRQETQYF. For the CDR3, the DNA is TGTGCCATCGGACAGCCCCGCCAAGAGACCCAGTACTTC. The V gene is TRBV10-3, the J gene TRBJ2-5; weak D call: TRBD1 (6 bases). Between the trimmed V and J ends, which lost 8 bases and 1 base, there was a span of 11 bases. The CDR3 extends over 13 amino acids. CDR1 ENHRY and CDR2 SYGVKD come from the germline V gene.